What follows are 13 T cell receptor beta chains derived from one specimen sequenced in a study of OX40 agonist ivuxolimab in advanced cancers. Only in-frame clones appear in the TCRdb table, and some are missing; sequencing was by immunoSEQ multiplex PCR. The sample contains 70,000 to 75,000 clones, roughly four fifths of which appear only once. The source was CD4+ or CD8+ T cells sorted from blood, collected in a trial of the OX40 agonist ivuxolimab. Every receptor here comes from an adult with an advanced solid tumor such as melanoma, head and neck, liver or kidney cancer.

The gene calls are TRBV27 and TRBJ1-1, with D perhaps matching TRBD1 (6 bases). Trimming stripped 8 bases from V and 4 bases from J, with 26 bases between. From germline, CDR1 is MNHEY and CDR2 SMNVEV (reference sequence). The CDR3 has 17 residues. DNA of the CDR3: TGTGCCAGCGGGGGCCGACAGAGGGGTTCGGGCAGCACTGAAGCTTTCTTT. Translation gives CASGGRQRGSGSTEAFF.

This clone appeared a single time. The chain has TRBV6-5 and TRBJ1-1; D not certain. Germline lookup yields CDR1 MNHEY and CDR2 SVGAGI. This CDR3 comprises 14 residues. The V and J ends lost 3 bases and 0 bases respectively, with 8 bases between them. Written as DNA, the CDR3 is TGTGCCAGCAGTTATAAGGGCATGAACACTGAAGCTTTCTTT. Its protein product is CASSYKGMNTEAFF.

In this sample, this clone turned up a few times. This chain uses TRBV5-1 with TRBJ2-6; no definite D call. V lost 6 bases and J 0 bases, leaving 16 bases between the germline ends. The CDR3 totals 17 residues. Germline V gives CDR1 SGHRS, CDR2 YFSETQ. The CDR3 DNA is TGCGCCAGCACCAAACCCTCCTTGTTCTCTGGGGCCAACGTCCTGACTTTC. This gives the protein CASTKPSLFSGANVLTF.

This sequence joins TRBV19 and TRBJ1-1, with 8 bases that match TRBD1. Germline loops: CDR1 LNHDA, CDR2 SQIVND (reference sequence). The CDR3 contains 13 residues. V gave up 8 bases and J gave up 1 base; unmatched junction bases: 3. The CDR3 DNA follows: TGTGCCAGTCTGGGACAGGCGAACACTGAAGCTTTCTTT. Its protein is CASLGQANTEAFF.

Within the sample, this clone is medium-sized. The chain has TRBV5-4 and TRBJ2-2; TRBD1 aligns across 7 bases. The CDR3 is 16 residues long. V lost 4 bases and J lost 5; bases outside the gene matches: 11. In germline, CDR1 is SGHNT, CDR2 YYREEE (reference sequence). The CDR3 DNA sequence: TGTGCCAGCAGCCATTCAGGGGGTCAGAGAACCGGGGAGCTGTTTTTT. It yields the protein CASSHSGGQRTGELFF.

This clone was found once. The chain joins TRBV28 to TRBJ1-1, with D possibly TRBD1 on 6 matching bases. Germline V gene lookup returns CDR1 MDHEN and CDR2 SYDVKM. Trimming took 8 bases from V and 11 from J, leaving 18 bases between them. There are 12 residues in the CDR3. CDR3 region: CASSVGAVGAFF. In DNA form, the CDR3 reads TGTGCCAGCTCGGTGGGGGCCGTGGGGGCTTTCTTT. The full variable domain, its missing parts supplied by reference TRBV28 and TRBJ1-1, is DVKVTQSSRYLVKRTGEKVFLECVQDMDHENMFWYRQDPGLGLRLIYFSYDVKMKEKGDIPEGYSVSREKKERFSLILESASTNQTSMYLCASSVGAVGAFFGQGTRLTVV.

This chain joins TRBV28 and TRBJ1-4; TRBD1 might be the D (5 bases). The CDR3 is 15 residues long. In germline, CDR1 is MDHEN, CDR2 SYDVKM. Trimming stripped 3 bases from V and 8 bases from J, with 16 bases between. CDR3 loop: CASSLWGSRDEKLFF. CDR3 sequence (DNA): TGTGCCAGCAGTTTGTGGGGGAGCAGGGACGAAAAACTGTTTTTT.

The J gene is TRBJ1-3, the V gene TRBV7-9; D is uncertain. Trimming removed 3 bases from V and 1 base from J, with 4 bases in between. The CDR3 runs to 13 residues. Germline V gene data show CDR1 as SEHNR and CDR2 as FQNEAQ (reference sequence). The CDR3 is CASSFVSGNTIYF. As DNA, the CDR3 is TGTGCCAGCAGCTTTGTTTCTGGAAACACCATATATTTT.

V is TRBV6-5 and J is TRBJ1-2; possible D gene TRBD1, 6 bases. CDR3 length: 14 residues. CDR1 MNHEY and CDR2 SVGAGI come from the germline V gene. Deletions cut 6 bases from V and 4 bases from J, with 15 bases between. DNA for the CDR3: TGTGCCAGCAGCCGCAAGGACAGATCCTATGGCTACACCTTC. Encoded protein: CASSRKDRSYGYTF.

V and J are TRBV29-1 and TRBJ1-2; TRBD1 matches at 9 bases. CDR3 length: 19 amino acids. The V segment lost 4 bases and the J segment 0 bases; nucleotides outside the gene matches: 18. Germline CDR1 and CDR2: SQVTM and ANQGSEA. The CDR3 sequence: CSVVGVPTGGDQTNYGYTF. CDR3 DNA: TGCAGCGTTGTCGGGGTCCCAACAGGGGGCGACCAAACTAACTATGGCTACACCTTC.

V gene TRBV7-8 combines with J gene TRBJ2-7, with D perhaps TRBD1 or TRBD2 (5 bases each). The CDR3 length is 16 residues. The ends were cut back, 1 base at V and 0 bases at J, with 13 bases in the middle. The V gene's germline CDR1 is SGHVS and CDR2 FQNEAQ. The CDR3, as DNA: TGTGCCAGCAGCTTAGAGGCAGTGGGGGACTCCTACGAGCAGTACTTC. Amino acids: CASSLEAVGDSYEQYF.

This clone was found once. This chain joins TRBV6-5 and TRBJ1-4; tentatively, D is TRBD1 (6 bases). This CDR3 spans 16 amino acids. The germline CDR1 and CDR2 sequences are MNHEY and SVGAGI. Trimming shortened V by 4 bases and J by 3 bases, and 15 bases separated the two germline ends. CDR3 nucleotide sequence: TGTGCCAGCAGTTCCGGGGTACAGGGAGCTAATGAAAAACTGTTTTTT. Translating it yields CASSSGVQGANEKLFF.

V usage is TRBV29-1 and J usage is TRBJ2-3; D uncertain. Germline V gives CDR1 SQVTM, CDR2 ANQGSEA. Between the trimmed V and J ends, which lost 0 bases and 6 bases, there was a span of 22 bases. The CDR3 spans 17 residues. CDR3 DNA sequence: TGCAGCGTTGAAGACCAACTACTACTCCCCGCCGGGGATACGCAGTATTTT. This translates into CSVEDQLLLPAGDTQYF.